Described below is a single TCR beta chain sequence and its context. Trimming cost V 3 bases and J 2 bases, with 14 bases left between them. This CDR3 comprises 16 residues. The germline V gene encodes CDR1 MDHEN and CDR2 SYDVKM. The data were taken from a study of blood T cells in healthy people across ages. The draw of peripheral blood yielded about 9.4 milliliters from each donor. It was with a sample-barcoded 5' primer and a J-beta primer mix that a second PCR of roughly 7 to 12 cycles was run. TCRdb re-called the 5' RACE reads through MiXCR, storing one row per CDR3 protein. The sample contains about 970,000 distinct CDR3 sequences, about 51% of which appear only once.

The receptor comes from a woman in her sixties in good health. Sequencing was carried out using blood. This rearrangement joins TRBV28 to TRBJ1-5, with D possibly being TRBD1 (6 bases). CDR3: CASSLRGGYGNQPQHF. The DNA for the CDR3 is TGTGCCAGCAGTTTGAGGGGGGGCTACGGCAATCAGCCCCAGCATTTT.